This TCR beta chain is from a study of blood T cell repertoires in COVID-19 (dated by TCRdb to about 2020). Notes on the research overall: Samples covering the acute and convalescent phases of COVID-19 were provided by collaborators in the United States, Italy and Spain. The prospective study material was composed of cDNA or gDNA derived from T cells, B-cell-depleted T cells, or PBMCs. Deeply sampled blood TCRbeta repertoires from subjects exposed to, actively infected with, or recovered from COVID-19 were included in the dataset. The repertoires were released in a freely available public database meant as a resource for research on the immune response to SARS-CoV-2. Samples were obtained from the ongoing ImmuneRACE study (first 160 participants) and from about 1,300 subjects provided by 6 global collaborators. Nearly every sample came with metadata listing a de-identified subject ID, COVID-19 status, age in years and sex. Where available, HLA class I and class II types were obtained from metadata supplied by the sample provider rather than from assay-based typing.

Whole blood was collected in K2EDTA tubes by collaborating institutions according to the institutions' own protocols. For TCRbeta analysis, collaborators shipped samples as frozen whole blood, isolated PBMCs, or DNA extracted from either of those sample types. The immunoSEQ Assay, a bias-controlled multiplex PCR, was used to amplify TCRbeta CDR3 regions from genomic DNA. The paper's data handling went like this. Nucleated cell counts per sample were estimated from amplification of reference gene primers within the assay. To quantify the absolute abundance of each unique TCRbeta CDR3 rearrangement, sequence reads were collapsed and filtered. For each sample, productive Simpson clonality was calculated as the square root of Simpson's diversity index over productive rearrangements. Sourced from immuneACCESS, this table was stored by TCRdb with only in-frame sequences that have V and J called. A share of the clones is absent; for the studies checked, an unresolved V gene accounts for under half, and the remainder has no known explanation. For V, J and clone size, that table is used; D and trimming come from the DNA. Counted in this sample were 60,000 to 80,000 clones; 70% to 90% of them appeared once. Roughly 24% of the sample rests with the top ten.

Remarks on this clone: Its antigen is not yet known. The sample holds no much larger clone one base away, and base qualities are not on file.

Relative to germline, V is missing 4 bases and J is missing 7 bases, with 12 bases of the junction outside any gene match. From a lookup of the germline V gene, CDR1 and CDR2 are SNHLY and FYNNEI. The CDR3 runs 15 residues from the cysteine to the valine. This entry keeps only the CDR3 DNA: 45 bases, framed from base 1. What the study reported, not specific to this receptor: The amount of clinical and demographic metadata varied by source and participant and was provided uncurated.

The sequence was collected from a man aged 45-60 years with acute or convalescent COVID-19. The specimen sequenced was peripheral blood. The chain joins TRBV2 to TRBJ2-7; 8 central nucleotides agree with TRBD1. Read as DNA, the sequence is TGTGCCAGCAGTGTAGGACAGGGACTGGGTGGGGAGCAGTACGTC. It translates as CASSVGQGLGGEQYV.